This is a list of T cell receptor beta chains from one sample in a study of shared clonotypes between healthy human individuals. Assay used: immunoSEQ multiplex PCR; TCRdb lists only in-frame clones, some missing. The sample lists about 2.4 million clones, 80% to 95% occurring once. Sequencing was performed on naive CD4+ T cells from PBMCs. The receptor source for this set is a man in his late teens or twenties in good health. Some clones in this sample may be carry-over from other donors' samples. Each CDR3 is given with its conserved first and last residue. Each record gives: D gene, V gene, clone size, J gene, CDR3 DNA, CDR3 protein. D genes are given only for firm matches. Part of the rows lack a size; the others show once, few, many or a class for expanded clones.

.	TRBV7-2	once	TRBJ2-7	TGTGCCAGCAGCCCCACGGGCCGGTACGAGCAGTACTTC	CASSPTGRYEQYF
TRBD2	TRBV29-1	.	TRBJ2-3	TGCAGCGTTGTGGCTAGCGGGAGTACAGATACGCAGTATTTT	CSVVASGSTDTQYF
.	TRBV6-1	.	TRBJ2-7	TGTGCCATACAGGCCGGGCCCTTCTACGAGCAGTACTTC	CAIQAGPFYEQYF
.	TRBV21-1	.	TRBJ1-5	TGTGCCAGCAGCAAAGGAGCAAGTCAGCCCCAGCATTTT	CASSKGASQPQHF
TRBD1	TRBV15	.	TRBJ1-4	TGTGCCACCAGCAGAACCGGGACAGGGGCTGAAAAACTGTTTTTT	CATSRTGTGAEKLFF
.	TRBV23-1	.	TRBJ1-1	TGCGCCCGGCCGGGGCACTTGAACACTGAAGCTTTCTTT	CARPGHLNTEAFF
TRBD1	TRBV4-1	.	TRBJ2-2	TGCGCCAGCAGCCGTCCGGGACAGCGTAACACCGGGGAGCTGTTTTTT	CASSRPGQRNTGELFF
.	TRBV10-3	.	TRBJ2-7	TGTGCCATCAGTGAGAGGGCAACGCCGCGTGAGCAGTACTTC	CAISERATPREQYF
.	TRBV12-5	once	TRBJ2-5	TGTGCTAGTGCCCACGGACGGACGGAAGAGACCCAGTACTTC	CASAHGRTEETQYF
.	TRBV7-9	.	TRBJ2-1	TGTGCCAGCAGCCATCACAATGAGCAGTTCTTC	CASSHHNEQFF
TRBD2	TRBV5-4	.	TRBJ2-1	TGTGCCAGCAGCGGAGGACTAGCGGACTCCTACAATGAGCAGTTCTTC	CASSGGLADSYNEQFF
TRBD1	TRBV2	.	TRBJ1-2	TGTGCCAGCCGGGGGTATAGGGGGCAGGATGGCTACACCTTC	CASRGYRGQDGYTF
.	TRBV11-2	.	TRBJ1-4	TGTGCCAGCAGCTTACAACCTAATGAAAAACTGTTTTTT	CASSLQPNEKLFF
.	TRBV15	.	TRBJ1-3	TGTGCCACCAGCAGGGGTACTGGAAACACCATATATTTT	CATSRGTGNTIYF